This T cell receptor (beta chain) stems from a study of CD8+ T cells in alopecia areata. The treatment: oral pan-JAK inhibitor, 5-10 mg twice daily. Following extraction, RNA underwent reverse transcription to cDNA, which served as the sequencing template. Sequencing was performed with immunoSEQ multiplex PCR; in TCRdb, only in-frame clones are kept and a portion is missing. This sample carries fewer than 250,000 clones, roughly two fifths of them seen once, and the ten largest clones take over 2%. This clone was counted many times. The sample contains more than one DNA sequence encoding this CDR3. CDR1 and CDR2 (germline): DFQATT, SNEGSKA (reference sequence). This CDR3 has 11 amino acids. V was trimmed by 6 bases and J by 0 bases, leaving 5 bases between them.

This chain connects TRBV20-1 to TRBJ2-5; no clear D. The source of this sequence is a human donor with alopecia areata. The source was CD4+ T cells sorted from blood, collected at approximately week 37, from a patient treated with tofacitinib. CDR3 bases: TGCAGTGCCACTCACCAAGAGACCCAGTACTTC. Protein: CSATHQETQYF.